A single T cell receptor (beta chain) is shown here with its context. Its antigen is currently unknown. The record originates from a study of T-cell reconstitution after alpha-beta-depleted transplantation in children. General study points: Surviving recipient cells, namely T cells and thymic progenitors, were the source of high day-60 TCRbeta diversity in some patients. T-cell counts and diversity were attributed mostly to newly produced T cells one year after transplant. The study reportedly traced alpha-beta T cells about two months after transplant to several hundred expanded graft clones.

The germline V gene encodes CDR1 SGHRS and CDR2 YFSETQ. V was clipped by 6 bases and J by 5 bases; unmatched bases: 6. The CDR3 is made up of 13 amino acids. During its preparation, the TCRbeta library received unique molecular identifiers. Using its own MiXCR run on the PCR reads, TCRdb lists one record per CDR3 protein. The sample yields over 100,000 distinct CDR3 sequences, 10% to 13% seen once. The chain couples TRBV5-1 to TRBJ1-2; 8 nucleotides line up with TRBD1. The sequences come from PBMCs, collected before TCRalphabeta/CD19-depleted stem cell transplant. This clonotype was obtained from a boy aged 2 to 9 with acute lymphoblastic leukemia, due to receive a stem cell transplant. This CDR3 is CASTSGTGYGYTF. The CDR3 nucleotides read TGCGCCAGCACCTCCGGGACAGGATATGGCTACACCTTC. The full variable domain, completed using reference TRBV5-1 and TRBJ1-2, is KAGVTQTPRYLIKTRGQQVTLSCSPISGHRSVSWYQQTPGQGLQFLFEYFSETQRNKGNFPGRFSGRQFSNSRSEMNVSTLELGDSALYLCASTSGTGYGYTFGSGTRLTVV.